The next 19 T cell receptor beta chains were all read from a single sample in a study of blood T cell repertoires in COVID-19. The protocol was immunoSEQ multiplex PCR, while the TCRdb copy is restricted to in-frame clones and leaves out a portion. The sample carries about 210,000 clones, 88% recorded once. Sequences were obtained from peripheral blood. Receptors originate from a man younger than 35 with active or convalescent COVID-19.

The chain combines TRBV28 with TRBJ2-4; the match to TRBD1 covers 7 bases. This CDR3 region has 16 residues. Unmatched junction bases numbered 10, after V lost 6 bases and J lost 2 bases. Germline loops: CDR1 MDHEN, CDR2 SYDVKM. CDR3 coding DNA: TGTGCCAGCAGCCCTCGACAGGGCAGACCCAAAAACATTCAGTACTTC. This encodes CASSPRQGRPKNIQYF.

V usage is TRBV29-1 and J usage is TRBJ2-1; 9 bases line up with TRBD1. V was pared by 3 bases and J by 7 bases, with 4 bases of the junction left unmatched. This CDR3 is 13 amino acids long. The germline CDR1 and CDR2 sequences are SQVTM and ANQGSEA. CDR3 in amino acids: CSVEDRGHNEQFF. DNA of the CDR3: TGCAGCGTTGAGGACAGGGGTCATAATGAGCAGTTCTTC.

The chain carries TRBV25-1 and TRBJ1-4; TRBD1 is a possible D gene (6 bases). Germline CDR1 reads MGHDK; CDR2 reads SYGVNS. Trimming took off 5 bases at V and 3 bases at J, with 10 bases between the two ends. CDR3 length: 14 amino acids. DNA of the CDR3: TGTGCCAGCAGTACGACAGGCCCTAATGAAAAACTGTTTTTT. This codes for CASSTTGPNEKLFF.

The chain recombines TRBV30 with TRBJ1-2, with TRBD1 identical over 7 bases. The V gene end was trimmed by 5 bases and the J gene end by 11 bases; junction bases not matched to a gene: 11. Germline V gene sequence: CDR1 GTSNPN, CDR2 SVGIG (reference sequence). The CDR3 totals 12 residues. In DNA, the CDR3 is TGTGCCTGGCACCAGAGGGACAGAGAATACACCTTC. This codes for CAWHQRDREYTF.

The chain links TRBV11-1 to TRBJ2-1; 11 nucleotides match TRBD2. V lost 8 bases, J lost 5 bases, and 5 bases stayed unmatched. From germline, CDR1 is SGHAT and CDR2 FQDESV (reference sequence). The CDR3 consists of 14 residues. CDR3 nucleotides: TGTGCCAGCGGGGGACTAGCGGTCCACAATGAGCAGTTCTTC. This sequence encodes CASGGLAVHNEQFF.

The chain is built from TRBV7-6 and TRBJ2-1, with 9 positions matching TRBD1. Germline V gene data show CDR1 as SGHVS and CDR2 as FNYEAQ. The CDR3 contains 14 residues. After removal of 4 bases from V and 8 bases from J, the junction contained 6 bases not matched to a gene. The CDR3 DNA reads TGTGCCAGCAGCTCCAGCGGGACAGGGTATGAGCAGTTCTTC. Translating gives CASSSSGTGYEQFF.

The J gene is TRBJ1-5, the V gene TRBV19; a weak D match, TRBD1 (6 bases). Germline V gene sequence: CDR1 LNHDA, CDR2 SQIVND (reference sequence). With 3 bases removed from V and 2 bases from J, the gap between germline ends came to 23 bases. There are 19 residues in the CDR3. The CDR3 nucleotides read TGTGCCAGTAGTATGGGCAGGGGCAAAGGCCTTGGCGGCAATCAGCCCCAGCATTTT. Its translation is CASSMGRGKGLGGNQPQHF.

The gene calls are TRBV30 and TRBJ2-1, with TRBD2 identical over 8 bases. The CDR3 sequence is 17 residues long. V dropped 2 bases and J dropped 2; count of bases not matched to a gene: 11. The germline gives CDR1 GTSNPN, CDR2 SVGIG (reference sequence). For the CDR3, the DNA is TGTGCCTGGAGTAAAACGGGAGGGCCTTTAACCTACAATGAGCAGTTCTTC. It encodes CAWSKTGGPLTYNEQFF.

A single count supports this clone. The genes are TRBV25-1 and TRBJ1-1; perhaps TRBD1 as D (5 bases). This CDR3 has 15 amino acids. V was clipped by 1 base and J by 8 bases, with 17 bases between them. In germline, CDR1 is MGHDK, CDR2 SYGVNS. This chain's CDR3 is CASSESKKSDREAFF. CDR3 coding DNA: TGTGCCAGCAGTGAATCTAAGAAAAGTGACAGAGAAGCTTTCTTT.

J is TRBJ1-6 and V is TRBV19; D possibly corresponds to TRBD1 (5 bases). Trimming took 7 bases from V and 10 from J, leaving 29 bases between them. The germline gives CDR1 LNHDA, CDR2 SQIVND (reference sequence). There are 18 residues in the CDR3. Written as DNA, the CDR3 is TGTGCCAGTACTGCACTGGCGGGAGCAGGGCCTTTGGGATCACCCCTCCACTTT. It is translated as CASTALAGAGPLGSPLHF.

The rearrangement joins TRBV10-3 to TRBJ1-2, with TRBD1 identical over 7 bases. This CDR3 is 13 amino acids long. Germline V gene lookup returns CDR1 ENHRY and CDR2 SYGVKD. J gave up 7 bases and V 6 bases, and 8 bases lay outside the gene matches. This CDR3 reads CAISVEQGGGYTF. CDR3 DNA sequence: TGTGCCATCAGCGTCGAGCAGGGGGGTGGCTACACCTTC.

The chain joins TRBV19 to TRBJ1-4, with D hard to call. The length of the CDR3 is 14 residues. The germline V gene encodes CDR1 LNHDA and CDR2 SQIVND (reference sequence). Trimming pared 1 base from V and 0 bases from J, leaving 3 bases between. CDR3 bases: TGTGCCAGTAGTATAGCAGCAACTAATGAAAAACTGTTTTTT. Amino acid sequence: CASSIAATNEKLFF.

V is TRBV6-5 and J is TRBJ2-7; D is ambiguous. Trimming left V 5 bases short and J 6 bases short, with 20 bases between. This CDR3 has 15 residues. Germline V gives CDR1 MNHEY, CDR2 SVGAGI. The CDR3 DNA follows: TGTGCCAGCAGTCCCTACCGAGGCCCTACGGTCGAGCAGTACTTC. Its translation is CASSPYRGPTVEQYF.

The chain employs TRBV19 and TRBJ2-1; TRBD2 agrees at 7 bases. Unmatched junction bases numbered 11, after V lost 4 bases and J lost 8 bases. Germline V lookup: CDR1 LNHDA, CDR2 SQIVND (reference sequence). This CDR3 has 15 residues. The CDR3 DNA reads TGTGCCAGTAGTACCCTAAGCGGGGTGGTGGATGAGCAGTTCTTC. Protein: CASSTLSGVVDEQFF.

In its sample, this clone was seen a few times. The chain couples TRBV10-3 to TRBJ1-2; TRBD1 is a possible D gene (5 bases). The CDR3 consists of 14 residues. V was cut by 8 bases and J by 2 bases, with 15 bases left in between. CDR1 ENHRY and CDR2 SYGVKD come from the germline V gene. In DNA, the CDR3 is TGTGCCATCTTTGAAGGGGTTCCCAACTATGGCTACACCTTC. Protein sequence: CAIFEGVPNYGYTF.

The genes are TRBV7-2 and TRBJ2-7; TRBD2 matches at 11 bases. This CDR3 comprises 15 residues. Germline V gene sequence: CDR1 SGHTA, CDR2 FQGNSA. V was clipped by 4 bases and J by 0 bases; unmatched bases: 2. CDR3 region: CASSSTSGASYEQYF. CDR3 sequence (DNA): TGTGCCAGCAGCTCGACTAGCGGGGCCTCCTACGAGCAGTACTTC.

This chain links TRBV21-1 with TRBJ2-7; the table's D call, TRBD2, has no DNA check behind it. TRBV21-1 is labeled a pseudogene. The CDR3 consists of 14 residues. CDR3: CASSTGGRAYEQYF. CDR3 nucleotide sequence: TGTGCCAGCAGCACCGGGGGAAGGGCCTACGAGCAGTACTTC.

V gene TRBV5-8 combines with J gene TRBJ1-2; 7 bases are shared with TRBD1. V shed 5 bases and J 7 bases; nucleotides not matched to a gene: 14. Germline-derived CDR1 and CDR2 are SGHTS and YDEGEE. The CDR3 consists of 15 residues. The chain's CDR3 is CASRSRQGPSGGYTF. The CDR3 DNA reads TGTGCCAGCAGATCTCGACAGGGCCCGTCGGGTGGCTACACCTTC.

The genes are TRBV3-1 (or the pseudogene TRBV3-2) and TRBJ1-4, with D tentatively TRBD1 (6 bases). In germline, CDR1 is LGHDT, CDR2 YNNKEL (reference sequence). The V end lost 10 bases, the J end lost 5 bases, and 17 bases lay between the germline ends. The CDR3 has 14 amino acids. The CDR3 nucleotides read TGTGCCACCGATTTAGGGGGTTGGAATGAAAAACTGTTTTTT. Its protein product is CATDLGGWNEKLFF.